Shown below are 29 T cell receptor beta chains from a single sample sequenced in a study of CD8+CD57+ T cells in acquired aplastic anemia. Sequenced patients had shown CD8+CD57+ cell expansion by flow cytometry. CDR3 and TCR beta VDJ profiling relied on genomic DNA as the template. TCRdb independently ran MiXCR on the reads; one entry per CDR3 protein. The table has about 58,000 distinct CDR3 sequences, approximately 50% seen once; the top ten hold around 15%. Sequenced input: sorted CD4+, CD8+, or CD8+CD57+ T cells (not recorded which) from PBMCs. The receptors originated from a human donor with aplastic anemia.

This clonotype was seen a single time. The chain employs TRBV20-1 and TRBJ2-7; D perhaps matches TRBD2 (5 bases). Trimming took off 1 base at V and 0 bases at J, with 13 bases between the two ends. There are 15 residues in the CDR3. CDR1 is DFQATT, CDR2 SNEGSKA, per germline (reference sequence). CDR3 DNA: TGCAGTGCTAGAGCCAACGTCGGGGACTCCTACGAGCAGTACTTC. As protein: CSARANVGDSYEQYF.

This clonotype was recorded at least ten times. The chain carries TRBV7-9 and TRBJ1-4; the D gene is possibly TRBD1 (5 bases). This CDR3 spans 16 amino acids. Trimming removed 2 bases at V and 8 bases at J, with 18 bases between. CDR1 and CDR2 (germline): SEHNR, FQNEAQ (reference sequence). CDR3 loop: CASSLRGRDWKEKLFF. DNA of the CDR3: TGTGCCAGCAGCTTACGAGGCAGGGACTGGAAGGAAAAACTGTTTTTT.

The chain employs TRBV11-1 and TRBJ2-1, with TRBD2 identical over 8 bases. Trimming removed 3 bases from V and 5 bases from J; junction bases left unmatched: 6. CDR1 and CDR2 (germline): SGHAT, FQDESV (reference sequence). The CDR3 consists of 15 residues. Here the CDR3 reads CASSFRGGRNNEQFF. CDR3 coding DNA: TGTGCCAGCAGCTTTCGCGGGGGGCGCAACAATGAGCAGTTCTTC.

The genes are TRBV2 and TRBJ1-5, with 7 bases fitting TRBD1. CDR1 is SNHLY, CDR2 FYNNEI, per germline. The junction had 3 bases not matched to a gene; V was cut back by 6 bases and J by 1 base. CDR3 length: 14 residues. The CDR3 coding sequence is TGTGCCAGCAGGGACAGGAGGAGCAATCAGCCCCAGCATTTT. Translation: CASRDRRSNQPQHF.

The V gene is TRBV19, the J gene TRBJ2-5, with 12 positions matching TRBD2. The J call is doubtful: the DNA matches TRBJ2-1 better. Germline loops: CDR1 LNHDA, CDR2 SQIVND (reference sequence). The CDR3 spans 15 residues. The CDR3 protein is CASSASGGAYNEQFF. The CDR3 DNA reads as TGTGCCAGTAGTGCTAGCGGGGGGGCATACAATGAGCAGTTCTTC.

This clonotype was recorded many times. V gene TRBV6-2 or TRBV6-3 combines with J gene TRBJ1-5; D perhaps matches TRBD1 (5 bases). The CDR3 loop spans 10 amino acids. Trimming shortened V by 8 bases and J by 7 bases, and 6 bases separated the two germline ends. Per germline, CDR1 MNHEY and CDR2 SVGEGT. The CDR3 coding sequence is TGTGCCAGCGGGGGGCAGCCCCAGCATTTT. Amino acids: CASGGQPQHF.

This clonotype has a count of ten or more. V gene TRBV12-3 or TRBV12-4 combines with J gene TRBJ1-5; TRBD1 matches at 8 bases. This CDR3 has 14 amino acids. The V segment lost 7 bases and the J segment 7 bases; nucleotides outside the gene matches: 9. The CDR3 sequence is CASKIQGEAQPQHF. The CDR3 nucleotides are TGTGCCAGCAAAATACAGGGGGAGGCGCAGCCCCAGCATTTT.

The chain combines TRBV6-2 or TRBV6-3 with TRBJ2-1; TRBD1 aligns across 9 bases. Per germline, CDR1 MNHEY and CDR2 SVGEGT. The J segment lost 9 bases and the V segment lost 8 bases, leaving 8 bases of the junction unmatched. The CDR3 has 13 residues. In DNA, the CDR3 is TGTGCCAGCGGGGACAGGGAATCGCGTGAGCAGTTCTTC. As protein: CASGDRESREQFF.

This chain joins TRBV7-9 and TRBJ2-3; 12 bases agree with TRBD2. Looked up from germline, CDR1 is SEHNR and CDR2 is FQNEAQ (reference sequence). This CDR3 is built from 16 residues. V dropped 4 bases and J dropped 3; count of bases not matched to a gene: 5. This CDR3 is CASSSKTSGGTDTQYF. CDR3 bases: TGTGCCAGCAGCTCAAAGACTAGCGGGGGAACAGATACGCAGTATTTT.

The gene calls are TRBV24-1 and TRBJ2-1; no reliable D call. CDR3 length equals 16 residues. CDR1 is KGHDR and CDR2 is SFDVKD in the germline V gene. V was trimmed by 11 bases and J by 1 base, leaving 20 bases between them. CDR3 region: CASSQGIAESYNEQFF. The CDR3 DNA follows: TGTGCCAGCAGCCAAGGCATCGCGGAGTCCTACAATGAGCAGTTCTTC.

The chain has TRBV7-3 and TRBJ1-2, with D unresolved. The CDR3 covers 15 residues. V shed 5 bases and J shed 3 bases, with 16 bases lying between them. In germline, CDR1 is SGHTA, CDR2 FQGTGA. The CDR3 DNA reads TGTGCCAGCAGCGTACAACAGCCCGGTGACTATGGCTACACCTTC. It encodes CASSVQQPGDYGYTF.

This clonotype came up a few times. The CDR3 DNA is TGTGCCAGCAGTGATCCCGGACCCCAAGAGACCCAGTACTTC. This gives the protein CASSDPGPQETQYF. The rearrangement uses TRBV25-1 and TRBJ2-5; D is ambiguous. The V end was cut by 3 bases, the J end by 1 base, with 9 bases between. This CDR3 is built from 14 residues. Germline V gene lookup returns CDR1 MGHDK and CDR2 SYGVNS.

The chain couples TRBV2 to TRBJ1-5; D unclear. V lost 4 bases and J 0 bases, leaving 7 bases between the germline ends. CDR3 length equals 14 residues. The germline gives CDR1 SNHLY, CDR2 FYNNEI. The CDR3 sequence is CASSALSSNQPQHF. The DNA for the CDR3 is TGTGCCAGCAGTGCTCTGTCTAGCAATCAGCCCCAGCATTTT.

DNA for the CDR3: TGTGCCAGCAGCTTAGGGGATGACTATTATGGCTACACCTTC. Its translation is CASSLGDDYYGYTF. The genes are TRBV7-9 and TRBJ1-2; D is unresolved. Germline CDR1 reads SEHNR; CDR2 reads FQNEAQ (reference sequence). The CDR3 consists of 14 residues. V was shortened by 1 base and J by 5 bases, with 11 bases between the two germline ends.

This clonotype was seen repeatedly, ten times or more. Sequence at one end of the junction differs from germline and may be a read error. The chain has TRBV7-6 and TRBJ2-1; 11 positions match TRBD2. CDR1 and CDR2 from the germline V gene are SGHVS and FNYEAQ. The CDR3 is 14 residues long. In nucleotides, the CDR3 is TGTGCCAGCAGATTAGCGGGGGGGCGAAATGAGCAGTTCTTC. Translating it yields CASRLAGGRNEQFF. The full variable domain, rest sourced from reference TRBV7-6 and TRBJ2-1, is GAGVSQSPRYKVTKRGQDVALRCDPISGHVSLYWYRQALGQGPEFLTYFNYEAQQDKSGLPNDRFSAERPEGSISTLTIQRTEQRDSAMYRCASRLAGGRNEQFFGPGTRLTVL.

The chain carries TRBV24-1 and TRBJ2-5; 11 bases match TRBD1. Germline trimming cut 5 bases from V and 5 bases from J; bases unmatched to any gene: 6. In germline, CDR1 is KGHDR, CDR2 SFDVKD. The CDR3 extends over 15 amino acids. The CDR3 sequence: CATSGGQGAGETQYF. CDR3 sequence (DNA): TGTGCCACCAGTGGAGGACAGGGGGCTGGGGAGACCCAGTACTTC.

This clonotype was counted at least ten times. This chain uses TRBV12-3 or TRBV12-4 with TRBJ1-1; D not certain. Trimming removed 7 bases at V and 2 bases at J, with 11 bases between. The CDR3 length is 13 residues. The CDR3 coding sequence is TGTGCCAGCACCCTCGGGAGAAACACTGAAGCTTTCTTT. Translated: CASTLGRNTEAFF.

This clonotype came up once. The chain employs TRBV7-2 and TRBJ1-2; tentatively, D is TRBD1 (5 bases). Trimming took off 5 bases at V and 2 bases at J, with 12 bases between the two ends. Germline V gene data show CDR1 as SGHTA and CDR2 as FQGNSA. This CDR3 spans 14 amino acids. The CDR3 nucleotides are TGTGCCAGCAGCCACGGGGCAGGGAACTATGGCTACACCTTC. Encoded protein: CASSHGAGNYGYTF.

This clonotype was recorded at least ten times. This chain uses TRBV4-2 with TRBJ1-5, with D possibly TRBD1 on 6 matching bases. The germline V and J ends were trimmed by 0 bases and 2 bases, with 14 bases remaining between them. The germline gives CDR1 LGHNA, CDR2 YNFKEQ. This CDR3 has 17 residues. CDR3 in amino acids: CASSQESAGGGNQPQHF. The CDR3 DNA reads as TGTGCCAGCAGCCAAGAATCCGCGGGGGGCGGCAATCAGCCCCAGCATTTT.

This chain uses TRBV10-3 with TRBJ2-7, with no clear D. V was pared by 0 bases and J by 0 bases, with 12 bases between. This CDR3 region has 16 residues. Germline CDR1 ENHRY, CDR2 SYGVKD. The DNA for the CDR3 is TGTGCCATCAGTGAGTCGGTTACGGGTCTCTCCTACGAGCAGTACTTC. Encoded protein: CAISESVTGLSYEQYF.

Note on this clonotype: This may arise from a read error, as a much more abundant clone is one base away. Likely a read error: the CDR3 ends without its conserved phenylalanine or tryptophan. V and J are TRBV12-3 or TRBV12-4 and TRBJ1-2; a weak D match, TRBD1 (6 bases). There are 14 residues in the CDR3. V lost 8 bases and J 0 bases, leaving 13 bases between the germline ends. CDR3 nucleotide sequence: TGTGCCAGCTCCTTAAGGGGGGCTAACTATGGCTACACCCTC. It yields the protein CASSLRGANYGYTL.

The J gene is TRBJ1-5, the V gene TRBV15, with D unclear. The V and J ends lost 9 bases and 11 bases respectively, with 20 bases between them. The CDR3 loop spans 13 amino acids. The germline gives CDR1 LNHNV, CDR2 YYDKDF (reference sequence). The chain's CDR3 is CATDRDLGEAQHF. CDR3 coding DNA: TGTGCCACGGATAGGGATCTCGGGGAGGCCCAGCATTTT.

This chain links TRBV7-6 with TRBJ1-2, with D perhaps matching TRBD1 (6 bases). CDR3 length: 14 amino acids. With 8 bases removed from V and 3 bases from J, the gap between germline ends came to 16 bases. Germline CDR1 and CDR2: SGHVS and FNYEAQ. The CDR3 region has the DNA TGTGCCAGCCGCTGGGGGTCAGGGGACTATGGCTACACCTTC. This encodes CASRWGSGDYGYTF.

This sequence joins TRBV19 and TRBJ2-5, with D perhaps given as TRBD1 or TRBD2 (5 bases each). V was cut by 2 bases and J by 4 bases, with 11 bases left in between. Germline loops: CDR1 LNHDA, CDR2 SQIVND (reference sequence). The CDR3 is 14 residues long. CDR3 sequence reads: CASSIMGDGETQYF. The CDR3 DNA sequence: TGTGCCAGTAGTATAATGGGGGATGGAGAGACCCAGTACTTC.

In this sample, this clonotype turned up once. The chain has TRBV9 and TRBJ1-5; TRBD1 is a possible D gene (5 bases). CDR1 SGDLS and CDR2 YYNGEE come from the germline V gene. The CDR3 has 13 amino acids. V gave up 4 bases and J gave up 3 bases, with 8 bases separating them. The CDR3 is CASSQGFNQPQHF. CDR3 coding DNA: TGTGCCAGCAGCCAGGGATTCAATCAGCCCCAGCATTTT.

The chain links TRBV10-3 to TRBJ2-3; 7 nucleotides align to TRBD2. Germline CDR1 reads ENHRY; CDR2 reads SYGVKD. V lost 9 bases to trimming and J lost 6 bases; unmatched junction nucleotides: 12. The CDR3 length is 14 residues. The CDR3 here is CAMSGRLGEDTQYF. In nucleotides, the CDR3 is TGTGCCATGTCCGGGAGGTTGGGGGAGGATACGCAGTATTTT.

This clonotype was seen many times. This chain connects TRBV27 to TRBJ1-4; D not resolved. The length of the CDR3 is 16 residues. The germline V and J ends were trimmed by 2 bases and 6 bases, with 16 bases remaining between them. Germline loops: CDR1 MNHEY, CDR2 SMNVEV (reference sequence). CDR3 bases: TGTGCCAGCAGTTTAAGGCAGTCTTCGTGGGATGAAAAACTGTTTTTT. It yields the protein CASSLRQSSWDEKLFF.

The V call is TRBV24-1, the J call TRBJ1-3; D is unclear. CDR3 length: 13 amino acids. Trimming removed 4 bases from V and 4 bases from J, with 7 bases in between. The V gene's germline CDR1 is KGHDR and CDR2 SFDVKD. CDR3 protein: CATSEGLGNTIYF. The CDR3, as DNA: TGTGCCACCAGTGAGGGCCTCGGAAACACCATATATTTT.

J is TRBJ2-7 and V is TRBV13; TRBD2 agrees at 11 bases. Germline V CDR1 and CDR2: PRHDT, FYEKMQ (reference sequence). The CDR3 contains 16 residues. Trimming at V came to 0 bases and at J to 2 bases, leaving 3 bases not matched to a gene. CDR3 residues: CASSLGTSGAPYEQYF. As DNA, the CDR3 is TGTGCCAGCAGCTTAGGGACTAGCGGGGCCCCCTACGAGCAGTACTTC.